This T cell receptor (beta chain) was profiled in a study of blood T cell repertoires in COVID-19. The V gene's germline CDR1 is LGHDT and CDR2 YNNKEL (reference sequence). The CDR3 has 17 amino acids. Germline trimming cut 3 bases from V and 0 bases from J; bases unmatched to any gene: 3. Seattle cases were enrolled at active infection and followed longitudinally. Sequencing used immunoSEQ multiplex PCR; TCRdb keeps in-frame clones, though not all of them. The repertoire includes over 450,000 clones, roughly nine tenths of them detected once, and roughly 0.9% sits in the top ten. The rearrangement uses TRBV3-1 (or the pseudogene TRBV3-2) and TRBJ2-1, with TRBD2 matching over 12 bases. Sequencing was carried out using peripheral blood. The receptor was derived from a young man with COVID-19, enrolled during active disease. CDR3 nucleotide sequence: TGTGCCAGCAGCCATGGACTAGCGGGGAGCTCCTACAATGAGCAGTTCTTC. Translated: CASSHGLAGSSYNEQFF.